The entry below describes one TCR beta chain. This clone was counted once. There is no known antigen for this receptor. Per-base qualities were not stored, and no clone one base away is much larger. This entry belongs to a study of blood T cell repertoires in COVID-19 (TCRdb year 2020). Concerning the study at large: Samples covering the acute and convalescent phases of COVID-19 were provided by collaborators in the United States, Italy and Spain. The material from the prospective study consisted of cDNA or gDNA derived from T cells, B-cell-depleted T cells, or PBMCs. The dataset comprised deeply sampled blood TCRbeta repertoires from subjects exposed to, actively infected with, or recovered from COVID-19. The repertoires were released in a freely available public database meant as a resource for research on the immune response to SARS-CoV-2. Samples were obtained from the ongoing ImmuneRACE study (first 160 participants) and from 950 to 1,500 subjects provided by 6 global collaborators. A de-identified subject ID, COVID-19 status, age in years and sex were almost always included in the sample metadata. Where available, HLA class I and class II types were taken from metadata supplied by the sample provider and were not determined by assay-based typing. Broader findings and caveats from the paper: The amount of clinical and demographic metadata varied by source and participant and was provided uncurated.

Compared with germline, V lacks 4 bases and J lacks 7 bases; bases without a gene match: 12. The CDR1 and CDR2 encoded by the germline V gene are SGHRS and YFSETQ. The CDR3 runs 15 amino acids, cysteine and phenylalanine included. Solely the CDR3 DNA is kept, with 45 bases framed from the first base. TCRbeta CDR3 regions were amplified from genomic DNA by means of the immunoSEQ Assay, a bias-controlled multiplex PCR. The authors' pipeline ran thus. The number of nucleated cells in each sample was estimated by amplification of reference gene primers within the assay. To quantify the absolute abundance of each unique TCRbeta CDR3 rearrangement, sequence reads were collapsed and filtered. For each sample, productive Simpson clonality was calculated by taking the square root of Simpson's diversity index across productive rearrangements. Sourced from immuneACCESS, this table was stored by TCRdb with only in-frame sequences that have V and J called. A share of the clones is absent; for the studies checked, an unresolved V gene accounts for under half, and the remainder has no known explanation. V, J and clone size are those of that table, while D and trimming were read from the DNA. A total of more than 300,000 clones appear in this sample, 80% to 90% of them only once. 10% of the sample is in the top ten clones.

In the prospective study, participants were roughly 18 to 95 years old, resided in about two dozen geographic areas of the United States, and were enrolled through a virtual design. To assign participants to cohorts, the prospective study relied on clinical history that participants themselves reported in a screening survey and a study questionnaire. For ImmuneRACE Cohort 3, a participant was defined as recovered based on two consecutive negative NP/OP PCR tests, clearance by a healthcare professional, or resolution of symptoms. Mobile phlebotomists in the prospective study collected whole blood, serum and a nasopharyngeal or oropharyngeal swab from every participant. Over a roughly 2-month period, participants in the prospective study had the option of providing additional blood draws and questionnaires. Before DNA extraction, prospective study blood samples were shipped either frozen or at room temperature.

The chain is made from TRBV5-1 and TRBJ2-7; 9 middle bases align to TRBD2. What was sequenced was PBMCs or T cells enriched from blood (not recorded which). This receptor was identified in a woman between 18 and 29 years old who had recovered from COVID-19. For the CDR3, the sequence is CASSLIAGASGEQYF. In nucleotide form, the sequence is TGCGCCAGCAGCCTTATAGCGGGGGCGAGCGGGGAGCAGTACTTC.